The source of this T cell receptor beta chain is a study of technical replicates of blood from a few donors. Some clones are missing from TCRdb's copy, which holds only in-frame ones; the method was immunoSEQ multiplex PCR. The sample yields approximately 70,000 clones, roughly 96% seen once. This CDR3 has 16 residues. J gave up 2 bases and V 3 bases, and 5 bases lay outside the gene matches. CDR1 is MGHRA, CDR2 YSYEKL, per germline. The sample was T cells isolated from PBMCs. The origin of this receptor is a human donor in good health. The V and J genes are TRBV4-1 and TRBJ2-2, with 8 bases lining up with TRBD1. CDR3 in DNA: TGCGCCAGCAGCCAGATCGGACAGGGCAACACCGGGGAGCTGTTTTTT. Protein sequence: CASSQIGQGNTGELFF.